The following is a TCR beta chain sequence with its context. This sample is drawn from a study of blood T cell repertoires in COVID-19. Study-level background: Material from acute and convalescent COVID-19 was sourced from the United States, Italy and Spain. T cells, B-cell-depleted T cells, or PBMCs provided the cDNA or gDNA that served as material.

The CDR3 is made up of 14 amino acids. V shed 7 bases and J 1 base; nucleotides not matched to a gene: 3. Germline loops: CDR1 ENHRY, CDR2 SYGVKD. Original analysis: Cell counts per sample came from amplifying reference gene primers. The assay was immunoSEQ multiplex PCR, and TCRdb's table has in-frame clones only and misses some. V and J calls and clone size are given by that table; D and trimming were obtained from the DNA. The sample has roughly 38,000 clones, 70% to 90% seen once. This sequence was found in a man in his 60s in a cohort sampled during active COVID-19. This sequence joins TRBV10-3 and TRBJ2-2, with TRBD1 matching over 7 bases. Sequencing used peripheral blood. This chain's CDR3 is CAITGTENTGELFF. Written as DNA, the CDR3 is TGTGCCATCACCGGGACAGAGAACACCGGGGAGCTGTTTTTT.